The 27 T cell receptor beta chains presented below share a single source sample, sequenced in a study of T cells in Graves' hyperthyroidism and ophthalmopathy. RNA transcripts provided the source from which TCR beta CDR3 regions were amplified. First-round RT-PCR with HTBI primers amplified the TCR CDR3 region. TCRdb re-called the multiplex PCR reads through MiXCR, storing one row per CDR3 protein. The top ten clones hold around 14% of a sample with hundreds of thousands of distinct CDR3 sequences, approximately 15% of them seen once. Sequencing was done on a sample of blood. The origin of the receptors is a woman in her thirties or forties with Graves' hyperthyroidism.

The gene calls are TRBV6-1 and TRBJ1-2; TRBD1 might be the D (5 bases). This CDR3 has 12 residues. V was trimmed by 10 bases and J by 3 bases, leaving 12 bases between them. Looked up from germline, CDR1 is MNHNS and CDR2 is SASEGT. The CDR3 here is CATRQSHYGYTF. The CDR3 nucleotides read TGTGCCACCAGACAGAGTCACTATGGCTACACCTTC.

A note on this clonotype: Its ends do not fully match the called genes, so a read error is possible. The rearrangement uses TRBV5-1 and TRBJ2-2; tentatively, D is TRBD1 (6 bases). The CDR3 length is 13 residues. Germline CDR1 is SGHRS and CDR2 is YFSETQ. The CDR3 protein is CASSAGETGELFF. CDR3 sequence (DNA): TGCGCCAGCAGCGCAGGGGAAACCGGGGAGCTGTTCTTT. The entire variable domain, with the rest obtained from reference TRBV5-1 and TRBJ2-2, is as follows: KAGVTQTPRYLIKTRGQQVTLSCSPISGHRSVSWYQQTPGQGLQFLFEYFSETQRNKGNFPGRFSGRQFSNSRSEMNVSTLELGDSALYLCASSAGETGELFFGEGSRLTVL.

J is TRBJ2-1 and V is TRBV11-3; 12 bases line up with TRBD2. J lost 7 bases, V lost 1 base, and 5 bases had no gene match. Germline V gene data show CDR1 as SGHNT and CDR2 as YENEEA. This CDR3 is 16 amino acids long. The CDR3 sequence: CASSLGTTSGRNEQFF. CDR3 nucleotide sequence: TGTGCCAGCAGCTTAGGCACGACTAGCGGGAGAAATGAGCAGTTCTTC.

This clonotype was found many times. The chain links TRBV6-2 or TRBV6-3 to TRBJ1-1; 7 bases are a match to TRBD1. CDR1 MNHEY and CDR2 SVGEGT come from the germline V gene. The CDR3 extends over 16 amino acids. V shed 5 bases and J 0 bases; nucleotides not matched to a gene: 9. CDR3 amino acids: CASSEDRQFMNTEAFF. DNA of the CDR3: TGTGCCAGCAGTGAGGACAGGCAGTTTATGAACACTGAAGCTTTCTTT.

This clonotype was picked up many times. CDR3 bases: TGTGCCAGCAGTTACTCGACTATGTTTATGGGCTTACGCGAGCAGTACTTC. The encoded protein is CASSYSTMFMGLREQYF. J is TRBJ2-7 and V is TRBV6-2 or TRBV6-3; TRBD2 might be the D (5 bases). CDR3 size: 17 residues. The V and J ends lost 0 bases and 6 bases respectively, with 21 bases between them. Per germline, CDR1 MNHEY and CDR2 SVGEGT.

The chain uses TRBV3-1 and TRBJ1-3, with D possibly TRBD1 on 5 matching bases. Germline CDR1 is LGHDT and CDR2 is YNNKEL (reference sequence). The ends were cut back, 1 base at V and 0 bases at J, with 10 bases in the middle. This CDR3 region has 16 residues. CDR3 residues: CASSQGGQGSGNTIYF. The DNA of the CDR3 is TGTGCCAGCAGCCAAGGTGGTCAGGGCTCTGGAAACACCATATATTTT.

This clonotype was seen repeatedly, ten times or more. In nucleotides, the CDR3 is TGCAGTGCTACTAGTCCCGGGACACCGAACACTGAAGCTTTCTTT. It is translated as CSATSPGTPNTEAFF. The gene calls are TRBV20-1 and TRBJ1-1, with D possibly TRBD1 on 6 matching bases. Germline V gene data show CDR1 as DFQATT and CDR2 as SNEGSKA (reference sequence). Trimming removed 4 bases from V and 1 base from J, with 16 bases in between. The CDR3 runs to 15 residues.

This clonotype came up many times. The V call is TRBV2, the J call TRBJ1-5; no firm D call. Germline lookup yields CDR1 SNHLY and CDR2 FYNNEI. This CDR3 is built from 15 residues. Trimming shortened V by 0 bases and J by 2 bases, and 8 bases separated the two germline ends. The CDR3 coding sequence is TGTGCCAGCAGTGAAGCTAAAGGTGGCAATCAGCCCCAGCATTTT. As protein: CASSEAKGGNQPQHF.

Comment on this clonotype: Possible read error: a much larger clone is one base away. No conserved phenylalanine or tryptophan ends this CDR3, so it is likely a read error. The chain couples TRBV10-3 to TRBJ2-7, with D possibly matching TRBD1 (6 bases). The ends were cut back, 8 bases at V and 3 bases at J, with 20 bases in the middle. The CDR3 runs 15 residues. Per the germline V gene, CDR1 is ENHRY and CDR2 is SYGVKD. The CDR3, as DNA: TGTGCCATCTCCCTCCAGGACAGAACACTCTACGAGCAGTACATC. Translating it yields CAISLQDRTLYEQYI.

This clonotype was counted ten times or more. This chain joins TRBV28 and TRBJ2-2, with D perhaps matching TRBD1 (6 bases). The V gene lost 6 bases and the J gene lost 4 bases, with 12 bases spanning the gap. CDR1 MDHEN and CDR2 SYDVKM come from the germline V gene. The CDR3 has 14 amino acids. In DNA, the CDR3 is TGTGCCAGCAGACCCGGGACATTCACCGGGGAGCTGTTTTTT. It is translated as CASRPGTFTGELFF.

This clonotype was detected a few times. This chain uses TRBV4-1 with TRBJ2-3, with 11 bases fitting TRBD1. Germline CDR1 and CDR2: MGHRA and YSYEKL. V was pared by 3 bases and J by 2 bases, with 13 bases of the junction left unmatched. The CDR3 totals 19 residues. In nucleotides, the CDR3 is TGCGCCAGCAGCCATCGAAGCTCCCGGGACAGGGGGTTCACAGATACGCAGTATTTT. It codes for CASSHRSSRDRGFTDTQYF.

Ten or more counts support this clonotype. This sequence joins TRBV28 and TRBJ1-1, with 9 nucleotides matching TRBD1. V was clipped by 6 bases and J by 7 bases; unmatched bases: 6. The length of the CDR3 is 13 residues. Germline CDR1 and CDR2: MDHEN and SYDVKM. For the CDR3, the DNA is TGTGCCAGCAGAGTACAGGGGGCGGGTGAAGCTTTCTTT. Amino acids: CASRVQGAGEAFF.

CDR3 DNA: TGTGCCAGCTCACCCTTGGCTGCTCGCTCCTACGAGCAGTACTTC. It specifies CASSPLAARSYEQYF. The chain couples TRBV18 to TRBJ2-7, with D unresolved. The CDR3 totals 15 residues. Trimming took off 3 bases at V and 0 bases at J, with 12 bases between the two ends. Germline assignment: CDR1 KGHSH and CDR2 LQKENI.

This clonotype occurred many times. The chain combines TRBV3-1 with TRBJ2-2; tentatively, D is TRBD1 (5 bases). Germline V lookup: CDR1 LGHDT, CDR2 YNNKEL (reference sequence). V was clipped by 1 base and J by 5 bases, with 14 bases between them. The CDR3 extends over 16 amino acids. CDR3 sequence reads: CASSQGPRVRTGELFF. CDR3 DNA sequence: TGTGCCAGCAGCCAAGGACCCAGGGTCAGAACCGGGGAGCTGTTTTTT. The full variable domain, rest sourced from reference TRBV3-1 and TRBJ2-2, is DTAVSQTPKYLVTQMGNDKSIKCEQNLGHDTMYWYKQDSKKFLKIMFSYNNKELIINETVPNRFSPKSPDKAHLNLHINSLELGDSAVYFCASSQGPRVRTGELFFGEGSRLTVL.

This clonotype was detected ten times or more. The chain carries TRBV28 and TRBJ1-2; D is perhaps TRBD1 (5 bases). Deletions cut 3 bases from V and 5 bases from J, with 10 bases between. The CDR3 contains 13 residues. The V gene's germline CDR1 is MDHEN and CDR2 SYDVKM. This CDR3 reads CASSFGAGYGYTF. The CDR3 nucleotides are TGTGCCAGCAGTTTTGGGGCGGGGTATGGCTACACCTTC.

The rearrangement joins TRBV5-1 to TRBJ1-3, with D perhaps TRBD1 (5 bases). Germline V gene sequence: CDR1 SGHRS, CDR2 YFSETQ. CDR3 length equals 14 residues. The V end was cut by 5 bases, the J end by 1 base, with 10 bases between. The CDR3 region has the DNA TGCGCCAGCAGTCCAGGGTATTCTGGAAACACCATATATTTT. This codes for CASSPGYSGNTIYF.

The chain employs TRBV4-2 and TRBJ2-7; the D gene is possibly TRBD2 (5 bases). V lost 0 bases and J lost 5, with 11 bases in between. The V gene's germline CDR1 is LGHNA and CDR2 YNFKEQ. The CDR3 covers 14 residues. In DNA, the CDR3 is TGTGCCAGCAGCCAAGATCGGGATAGCGACGAGCAGTACTTC. Protein sequence: CASSQDRDSDEQYF.

The CDR3 loop is CSARTGSSPSGANVLTF. CDR3 bases: TGCAGTGCTAGAACAGGGTCTTCCCCCTCTGGGGCCAACGTCCTGACTTTC. The genes are TRBV20-1 and TRBJ2-6; possibly TRBD1 for D (6 bases). The ends were cut back, 2 bases at V and 0 bases at J, with 14 bases in the middle. The germline V gene encodes CDR1 DFQATT and CDR2 SNEGSKA (reference sequence). The CDR3 has 17 amino acids.

This clonotype came up many times. The chain is built from TRBV28 and TRBJ2-5; 9 bases align to TRBD2. The CDR3 runs 14 residues. The germline V gene has CDR1 MDHEN and CDR2 SYDVKM. With V trimmed by 7 bases and J by 7 bases, 10 bases remained unmatched. CDR3 loop: CASKRLADPLTQYF. Written as DNA, the CDR3 is TGTGCCAGCAAAAGACTAGCGGACCCCTTGACCCAGTACTTC.

This clonotype was picked up many times. The chain joins TRBV18 to TRBJ2-1; 7 bases are shared with TRBD2. From germline, CDR1 is KGHSH and CDR2 LQKENI. The trim removed 2 bases at V and 10 bases at J, leaving 14 bases unmatched. CDR3 length equals 16 residues. Written as DNA, the CDR3 is TGTGCCAGCTCACCAATGGGCGGGAGCCCCGCCAGGGAGCAGTTCTTC. The encoded protein is CASSPMGGSPAREQFF.

This clonotype has a count of ten or more. This may stem from a read error, because a much larger clone lies one nucleotide away. The CDR3 protein is CASSPYLAGGDPYNEQFF. In nucleotides, the CDR3 is TGTGCCAGCAGTCCTTATTTAGCGGGAGGGGACCCATACAATGAGCAGTTCTTC. This chain links TRBV28 with TRBJ2-1; 11 bases fit TRBD2. J gave up 4 bases and V 5 bases, and 13 bases lay outside the gene matches. CDR1 and CDR2 from the germline V gene are MDHEN and SYDVKM. The CDR3 contains 18 residues.

This clonotype was counted many times. This chain uses TRBV6-1 with TRBJ1-2, with 10 nucleotides matching TRBD1. CDR1 MNHNS and CDR2 SASEGT come from the germline V gene. V lost 6 bases, J lost 1 base, and 8 bases stayed unmatched. The CDR3 spans 16 residues. The CDR3 sequence is CASSSRDRGFNYGYTF. CDR3 in DNA: TGTGCCAGCAGCAGCCGGGACAGGGGTTTTAACTATGGCTACACCTTC.

This clonotype was seen repeatedly, ten times or more. The chain carries TRBV20-1 and TRBJ1-1; possibly TRBD1 for D (6 bases). CDR3 length equals 13 residues. Germline CDR1 DFQATT, CDR2 SNEGSKA (reference sequence). The germline V and J ends were trimmed by 5 bases and 6 bases, with 16 bases remaining between them. The CDR3 nucleotides read TGCAGTGCTTTCGGACAGCGGCTAGCTGAAGCTTTCTTT. It yields the protein CSAFGQRLAEAFF.

This clonotype was recorded many times. This chain connects TRBV18 to TRBJ2-1, with D maybe TRBD2 (6 bases). Germline loops: CDR1 KGHSH, CDR2 LQKENI. V shed 3 bases and J shed 0 bases, with 12 bases lying between them. The CDR3 totals 16 residues. The CDR3 spells CASSPPGTSSYNEQFF. As DNA, the CDR3 is TGTGCCAGCTCACCCCCGGGGACTTCCTCCTACAATGAGCAGTTCTTC.

On this clonotype itself: A much larger clone sits a single nucleotide away, making a read error possible. The chain couples TRBV6-1 to TRBJ2-3, with TRBD2 as a possible D gene (6 bases). The length of the CDR3 is 14 residues. The V end lost 2 bases, the J end lost 5 bases, and 11 bases lay between the germline ends. Looked up from germline, CDR1 is MNHNS and CDR2 is SASEGT. The CDR3: CASSESAGGDTQYF. The CDR3 bases are TGTGCCAGCAGTGAATCCGCCGGGGGAGATACGCAGTATTTT.

A few counts support this clonotype. V and J are TRBV7-9 and TRBJ1-1, with 8 bases that match TRBD1. V dropped 5 bases and J dropped 3; count of bases not matched to a gene: 8. The germline CDR1 and CDR2 sequences are SEHNR and FQNEAQ (reference sequence). The CDR3 has 15 residues. CDR3: CASSPSTGGDTEAFF. The CDR3 DNA is TGTGCCAGCAGCCCGTCCACAGGGGGGGACACTGAAGCTTTCTTT.

This clonotype occurred a few times. This chain uses TRBV2 with TRBJ2-1; TRBD2 aligns across 15 bases. J lost 2 bases, V lost 7 bases, and 3 bases had no gene match. The CDR3 runs 16 residues. The germline CDR1 and CDR2 sequences are SNHLY and FYNNEI. The CDR3 nucleotides are TGTGCCAGCATCGGACTAGCGGGAGGGCCCTACAATGAGCAGTTCTTC. Protein sequence: CASIGLAGGPYNEQFF. Full variable domain (outside the CDR3, taken from reference TRBV2 and TRBJ2-1): EPEVTQTPSHQVTQMGQEVILRCVPISNHLYFYWYRQILGQKVEFLVSFYNNEISEKSEIFDDQFSVERPDGSNFTLKIRSTKLEDSAMYFCASIGLAGGPYNEQFFGPGTRLTVL.